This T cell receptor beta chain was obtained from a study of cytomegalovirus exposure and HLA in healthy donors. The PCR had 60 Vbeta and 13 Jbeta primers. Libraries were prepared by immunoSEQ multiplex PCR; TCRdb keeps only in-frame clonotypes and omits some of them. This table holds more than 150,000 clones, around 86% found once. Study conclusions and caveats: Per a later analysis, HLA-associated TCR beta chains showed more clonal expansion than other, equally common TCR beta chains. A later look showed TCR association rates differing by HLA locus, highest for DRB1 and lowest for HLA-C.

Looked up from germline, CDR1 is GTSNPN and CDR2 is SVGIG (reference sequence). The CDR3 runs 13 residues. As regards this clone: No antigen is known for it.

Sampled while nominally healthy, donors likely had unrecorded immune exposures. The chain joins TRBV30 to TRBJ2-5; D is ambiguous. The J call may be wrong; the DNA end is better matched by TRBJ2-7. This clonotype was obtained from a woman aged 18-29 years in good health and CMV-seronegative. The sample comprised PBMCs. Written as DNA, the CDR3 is TGTGCCTGGACAAAACTTAACTCCTACGAGCAGTACTTC. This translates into CAWTKLNSYEQYF.